What follows is one T cell receptor beta chain and its context. Germline V gene data show CDR1 as LGHDT and CDR2 as YNNKEL (reference sequence). V shed 5 bases and J shed 7 bases, with 6 bases lying between them. This CDR3 is built from 11 residues. This table comes from immunoSEQ multiplex PCR, and its TCRdb copy is limited to in-frame clones, with some not included. Of some 190,000 clones in the sample, roughly four fifths were seen once. This sample is drawn from a study of blood T cell repertoires in COVID-19. Study context: COVID-19 samples collected from the United States, Italy and Spain covered acute and convalescent phases.

Sequenced material: peripheral blood. The chain employs TRBV3-1 (or the pseudogene TRBV3-2) and TRBJ2-1; D gene uncertain. The sequence derives from a woman in her thirties or forties with COVID-19, enrolled during active disease. The CDR3 region has the DNA TGTGCCAGCAGCAAAGTAAATGAGCAGTTCTTC. This translates into CASSKVNEQFF.